Listed here is a single TCR beta chain. This sample was taken from a study of response to subunit inactivated influenza vaccine. One entry per CDR3 protein results from TCRdb running MiXCR on the RT-PCR reads. Of about 540,000 distinct CDR3 sequences in the sample, roughly 25% were seen once. Germline CDR1 reads MNHEY; CDR2 reads SVGEGT. Trimming shortened V by 2 bases and J by 9 bases, and 7 bases separated the two germline ends. This CDR3 region has 11 residues. The same sample was also studied in work on T cells expressing NK-cell markers. In that study: Generation of TCR beta cDNA was performed by 5'RACE template switching incorporating UMIs. Source material for TCR beta repertoires consisted of sorted CD3+CD56+NKG2C+, CD3+CD56+NKG2C- and CD3+CD56-NKG2C+ T cells. Dominance of the CD3+CD56-NKG2C+ fraction by these clonotypes also held in several donors. Questions lingered over whether expanded NKG2C+ T cell clones were HCMV-specific.

This chain uses TRBV6-2 or TRBV6-3 with TRBJ1-1; D ambiguous. Sequencing was performed on CD4+ T cells sorted from PBMCs, taken roughly 13 days after vaccination. This clonotype was obtained from a man aged 50-59 years who received an inactivated influenza vaccine. This CDR3 is CASSYVGKAFF. The CDR3 DNA reads TGTGCCAGCAGTTACGTGGGAAAAGCTTTCTTT.